These 3 T cell receptor beta chains share one sample of origin, sequenced in a study of early T cells in non-severe SARS-CoV-2 infection. TCRdb itself ran the 5' RACE reads through MiXCR, one entry per CDR3 protein. The sample shows about 42,000 distinct CDR3 sequences, 5% to 6.5% of them seen only once. Here the sequenced sample was whole blood, taken at baseline. The source is an adult who was a healthcare worker with PCR-confirmed SARS-CoV-2 infection or an uninfected control (not recorded which).

This clonotype showed up many times. The chain is built from TRBV4-1 and TRBJ2-1; D is unclear. The CDR3 has 15 amino acids. The V gene lost 1 base and the J gene lost 3 bases, with 10 bases spanning the gap. Germline V gives CDR1 MGHRA, CDR2 YSYEKL. The CDR3 protein is CASSQAGGVYNEQFF. CDR3 sequence (DNA): TGCGCCAGCAGCCAAGCGGGCGGCGTCTACAATGAGCAGTTCTTC.

This clonotype occurred many times. CDR3 amino acids: CASSLGGTSNEQFF. The CDR3 DNA is TGCGCCAGCAGCTTGGGGGGAACTAGCAATGAGCAGTTCTTC. J is TRBJ2-1 and V is TRBV5-1; TRBD2 is a possible D gene (5 bases). The V end was cut by 0 bases, the J end by 6 bases, with 10 bases between. The CDR3 spans 14 residues. Germline V CDR1 and CDR2: SGHRS, YFSETQ.

This clonotype turned up a few times. The genes are TRBV11-2 and TRBJ2-1, with unresolved D. The CDR3 is 15 amino acids. V dropped 3 bases and J dropped 0 bases, with 9 bases sitting between them. Germline V gives CDR1 SGHAT, CDR2 FQNNGV. CDR3 bases: TGTGCCAGCAGCTTCATTCGGGCCTCCTACAATGAGCAGTTCTTC. This sequence encodes CASSFIRASYNEQFF.